This note documents a single T cell receptor beta chain sequence. There is no known antigen for this receptor. No much larger clonotype is one base removed from it; base qualities were not supplied. Each collaborating institution followed its own protocols to collect whole blood in K2EDTA tubes. For TCRbeta analysis, collaborator samples were shipped as frozen whole blood, as isolated PBMCs, or as DNA extracted from either sample type. TCRbeta CDR3 regions were amplified from genomic DNA by means of the immunoSEQ Assay, a bias-controlled multiplex PCR. Regarding the original processing steps: Nucleated cell counts per sample were estimated from amplification of reference gene primers within the assay. To quantify the absolute abundance of each unique TCRbeta CDR3 rearrangement, sequence reads were collapsed and filtered. For each sample, productive Simpson clonality was calculated as the square root of Simpson's diversity index over productive rearrangements. Held by TCRdb, this immuneACCESS table contains in-frame sequences only and omits some clones. Under half of the omission traces to an unresolved V gene where checked; the cause of the rest is unknown. Clone size and V and J calls were adopted from that table, with D and trimming inferred from the DNA. Here the sample has some 140,000 clones; nearly 80% occur a single time. The ten largest make up under 2% of the sample.

Spanning cysteine to valine, the CDR3 consists of 13 amino acids. Just CDR3 DNA is preserved here, 39 bases in frame from base 1. Trimming costs V 6 bases and J 0 bases, and their ends lie 12 bases apart. CDR1 and CDR2 (SQVTM, ANQGSEA) derive from the germline V gene. This sample was included in a study of blood T cell repertoires in COVID-19 (TCRdb year 2020). Some background on the complete study: Collaborator samples came from the United States, Italy and Spain and covered acute and convalescent phases of COVID-19. Where HLA class I and class II types were available, the types were taken from metadata supplied by the sample provider, not from assay-based typing. A de-identified subject ID, COVID-19 status, age in years and sex were almost always included in the sample metadata. Samples came from the ongoing ImmuneRACE study (first 160 participants) plus 1,254 subjects from 6 global collaborators. The prospective study material was composed of cDNA or gDNA derived from T cells, B-cell-depleted T cells, or PBMCs. The repertoires were made available in a free public database intended to serve as a resource for research on the immune response to SARS-CoV-2. Subjects who had been exposed to COVID-19, were actively infected with it, or had recovered from it provided the deeply sampled blood TCRbeta repertoires that made up the dataset.

What the authors observed across the whole study: The quantity of clinical and demographic metadata differed by source and by participant and was supplied without curation.

This receptor chain uses TRBV29-1 and TRBJ2-7; the best D guess is TRBD2, with 6 bases matching. The sequence derives from a man aged 80 or over with acute or convalescent COVID-19. The sample comprised peripheral blood. The nucleotide sequence is TGCAGCGTACCCCGGGGGAGCTCCTACGAGCAGTACGTC. The translation is CSVPRGSSYEQYV.